This is a list of T cell receptor beta chains from one sample in a study of blood T cell repertoires in COVID-19. Sequencing used immunoSEQ multiplex PCR; TCRdb keeps in-frame clones, though not all of them. In the table there are roughly 290,000 clones, about 91% of which are singletons. Input material: peripheral blood. All receptors come from a woman aged 55-70 years with acute or convalescent COVID-19. Both conserved end residues are part of each CDR3. The D gene is left open where the match is weak. Some rows mark clone size as missing; the rest say once, few, many or name a class of expanded clone.

size	D	J	V	CDR3	DNA
.	TRBD1	TRBJ2-7	TRBV7-3	CASSSPGTGMYEQYF	TGTGCCAGCAGCTCTCCCGGGACAGGGATGTACGAGCAGTACTTC
.	TRBD2	TRBJ2-3	TRBV9	CASSVTKLAAPTDTQYF	TGTGCCAGCAGCGTAACCAAACTAGCGGCACCCACAGATACGCAGTATTTT
.	.	TRBJ1-1	TRBV18	CASSLRQNTEAFF	TGTGCCAGCTCCCTGCGTCAGAACACTGAAGCTTTCTTT
.	.	TRBJ1-2	TRBV24-1	CATSDPRETGITKYGYTF	TGTGCCACCAGTGATCCCCGGGAAACTGGCATAACTAAGTATGGCTACACCTTC
.	TRBD1	TRBJ1-5	TRBV6-2/TRBV6-3	CASSGTGHQPQHF	TGTGCCAGCAGTGGGACAGGGCATCAGCCCCAGCATTTT
.	TRBD1	TRBJ2-3	TRBV19	CAITGTGSGTDTQYF	TGTGCCATCACCGGGACAGGGAGTGGGACGGATACGCAGTATTTT
once	.	TRBJ1-5	TRBV11-3	CASSGIRGAGKPQHF	TGTGCCAGCAGCGGAATCCGCGGTGCCGGGAAGCCCCAGCATTTT
.	TRBD1	TRBJ2-2	TRBV24-1	CATETGGSGELFF	TGTGCCACCGAGACAGGGGGCTCCGGGGAGCTGTTTTTT
.	TRBD2	TRBJ2-1	TRBV3-1/TRBV3-2	CASSHWTSVGEQFF	TGTGCCAGCAGCCATTGGACTAGCGTCGGTGAGCAGTTCTTC
.	.	TRBJ2-1	TRBV4-3	CASSPGRDSAGWTSYNEQFF	TGCGCCAGCAGCCCAGGAAGGGATAGCGCGGGGTGGACCTCCTACAATGAGCAGTTCTTC
.	TRBD1	TRBJ1-3	TRBV2	CASSFDTGVAGNTIYF	TGTGCCAGCAGTTTTGATACAGGGGTTGCTGGAAACACCATATATTTT
.	.	TRBJ1-6	TRBV11-2	CASSQGKLGSPLHF	TGTGCCAGCAGCCAGGGTAAGTTGGGTTCACCCCTCCACTTT
.	.	TRBJ2-5	TRBV4-3	CASSQASGSPSETQYF	TGCGCCAGCAGCCAAGCTTCAGGATCCCCCTCAGAGACCCAGTACTTC
.	.	TRBJ1-2	TRBV7-9	CASSPDRRGGYTF	TGTGCCAGCAGCCCCGACCGGAGGGGTGGCTACACCTTC
.	TRBD1	TRBJ2-2	TRBV27	CASWGPSGQGASGGELFF	TGTGCCAGCTGGGGGCCAAGTGGTCAGGGGGCCTCCGGCGGGGAGCTGTTTTTT
.	.	TRBJ1-5	TRBV2	CASTKDRSNQPQHF	TGTGCCAGCACTAAGGACAGAAGCAATCAGCCCCAGCATTTT
.	TRBD1	TRBJ1-2	TRBV7-3	CASSPQGRGGYTF	TGTGCCAGCAGCCCACAGGGGCGAGGTGGCTACACCTTC
.	TRBD1	TRBJ1-2	TRBV19	CASRTDRTGKEYGYTF	TGTGCCAGTAGGACAGATAGGACAGGAAAAGAGTATGGCTACACCTTC
.	TRBD2	TRBJ2-1	TRBV20-1	CSASGLAGEDEQFF	TGCAGTGCTAGTGGACTAGCGGGAGAAGATGAGCAGTTCTTC
few	.	TRBJ1-3	TRBV7-2	CASSRQVQGSGNTIYF	TGTGCCAGCAGCCGCCAAGTGCAGGGTTCCGGAAACACCATATATTTT
.	.	TRBJ1-2	TRBV19	CASSQADSFKIYGYTF	TGTGCCAGTAGTCAGGCGGACAGTTTCAAGATCTATGGCTACACCTTC
few	TRBD1	TRBJ1-6	TRBV3-1/TRBV3-2	CASSQGQGLSYNSPLHF	TGTGCCAGCAGCCAGGGACAGGGCCTCTCCTATAATTCACCCCTCCACTTT
few	.	TRBJ1-6	TRBV6-5	CASSLDGLGSPLHF	TGTGCCAGCAGTTTAGACGGACTGGGATCACCCCTCCACTTT
.	TRBD2	TRBJ2-2	TRBV24-1	CATSRAGGTGELFF	TGTGCCACCAGTCGAGCGGGGGGTACCGGGGAGCTGTTTTTT
.	TRBD2	TRBJ2-5	TRBV9	CASSVVGTRGETQYF	TGTGCCAGCAGCGTAGTCGGGACTAGGGGTGAGACCCAGTACTTC
.	TRBD1	TRBJ2-3	TRBV7-9	CASSGPTGRSTDTQYF	TGTGCCAGCAGCGGCCCGACAGGGAGAAGCACAGATACGCAGTATTTT
.	.	TRBJ1-1	TRBV19	CAISGTAGTEAFF	TGTGCCATCTCGGGAACGGCGGGGACTGAAGCTTTCTTT
.	TRBD2	TRBJ2-1	TRBV28	CASRPYGTSGRIHHEQFF	TGTGCCAGCAGACCATACGGGACTAGCGGGAGAATTCACCATGAGCAGTTCTTC
.	TRBD2	TRBJ2-7	TRBV29-1	CSVEMGGREDEQYF	TGCAGCGTTGAAATGGGCGGGAGGGAGGACGAGCAGTACTTC
.	TRBD1	TRBJ2-5	TRBV3-1/TRBV3-2	CASTSRTGLGETQYF	TGTGCCAGCACCAGTCGGACAGGGCTTGGGGAGACCCAGTACTTC
.	TRBD2	TRBJ2-2	TRBV5-8	CASAPERRREVHTGELFF	TGTGCCAGCGCCCCCGAAAGGCGGCGGGAGGTCCACACCGGGGAGCTGTTTTTT
.	.	TRBJ1-5	TRBV7-8	CASSLARVILGRGGNQPQHF	TGTGCCAGCAGCTTAGCGCGGGTAATTCTGGGCAGGGGAGGCAATCAGCCCCAGCATTTT
few	.	TRBJ2-7	TRBV6-2/TRBV6-3	CASSYSGGAFDEQYF	TGTGCCAGCAGTTACTCGGGGGGAGCGTTCGACGAGCAGTACTTC
.	.	TRBJ2-1	TRBV15	CATSRGRPAEYNEQFF	TGTGCCACCAGCAGAGGACGGCCGGCGGAGTACAATGAGCAGTTCTTC
.	.	TRBJ2-4	TRBV4-1	CASSPEFLMKNIQYF	TGCGCCAGCAGCCCAGAGTTCCTTATGAAAAACATTCAGTACTTC
few	.	TRBJ1-1	TRBV7-9	CASSLDRWDTEAFF	TGTGCCAGCAGCTTAGACAGATGGGACACTGAAGCTTTCTTT
.	TRBD1	TRBJ1-4	TRBV28	CASRHGTASISEKLFF	TGTGCCAGCAGGCACGGGACAGCCAGCATAAGTGAAAAACTGTTTTTT
.	.	TRBJ1-3	TRBV9	CASSGGRLSGNTIYF	TGTGCCAGCAGCGGGGGGCGACTCTCTGGAAACACCATATATTTT
.	.	TRBJ1-6	TRBV5-6	CASSLLAGSTGNSPLHF	TGTGCCAGCAGTCTTTTAGCGGGGAGTACTGGGAATTCACCCCTCCACTTT